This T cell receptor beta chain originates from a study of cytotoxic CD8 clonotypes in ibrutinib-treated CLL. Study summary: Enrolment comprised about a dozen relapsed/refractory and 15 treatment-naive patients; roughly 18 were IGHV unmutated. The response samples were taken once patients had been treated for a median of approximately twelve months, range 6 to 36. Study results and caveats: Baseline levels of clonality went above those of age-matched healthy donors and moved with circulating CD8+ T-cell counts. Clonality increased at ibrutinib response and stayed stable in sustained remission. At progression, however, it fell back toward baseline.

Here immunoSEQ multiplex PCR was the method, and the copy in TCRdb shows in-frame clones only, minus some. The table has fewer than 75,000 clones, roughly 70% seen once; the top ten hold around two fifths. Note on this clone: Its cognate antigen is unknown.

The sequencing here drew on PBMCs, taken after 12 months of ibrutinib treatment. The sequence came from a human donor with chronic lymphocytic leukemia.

CDR3 nucleotide sequence: TGCGCCAGCAGACCGGCGATTAGCGGGAGAATCAATGAGCAGTTCTTC. It translates to CASRPAISGRINEQFF. The chain recombines TRBV5-1 with TRBJ2-1; 9 bases are shared with TRBD2. The CDR3 totals 16 residues. CDR1 and CDR2 from the germline V gene are SGHRS and YFSETQ. The J segment lost 6 bases and the V segment lost 5 bases, leaving 12 bases of the junction unmatched.